The rows below give T cell receptor beta chains drawn from one sample of a study of T cell responses to AZD1222 COVID-19 vaccine. Sequenced by immunoSEQ multiplex PCR; TCRdb stores in-frame clones only, minus some. Seen here are 150,000 or so clones, around 84% observed once, and the top ten hold 20% to 25%. Here the sequenced sample was peripheral blood, taken on day 0 of AZD1222 vaccination. Receptor source: an adult in good health. Each CDR3 is given with its conserved first and last residue. Fields, in order: V gene, J gene, CDR3 protein.

v_gene: TRBV10-3
j_gene: TRBJ2-1
CDR3aa: CAISGAGGDEQFF

v_gene: TRBV7-2
j_gene: TRBJ1-5
CDR3aa: CASSLGLDRGTFGPQHF

v_gene: TRBV19
j_gene: TRBJ1-1
CDR3aa: CASSIDVWREAFF

v_gene: TRBV5-1
j_gene: TRBJ2-7
CDR3aa: CASTWDNYEQYF

v_gene: TRBV6-2/TRBV6-3
j_gene: TRBJ1-5
CDR3aa: CASSYLGQPQHF

v_gene: TRBV4-1
j_gene: TRBJ2-7
CDR3aa: CASSQGPSEQYF

v_gene: TRBV29-1
j_gene: TRBJ1-2
CDR3aa: CSVTRGPNYGYTF

v_gene: TRBV7-3
j_gene: TRBJ1-3
CDR3aa: CASSLTGTGGYYSGNTIYF

v_gene: TRBV7-3
j_gene: TRBJ2-2
CDR3aa: CASSLTELAGGWTGKLFF

v_gene: TRBV27
j_gene: TRBJ1-2
CDR3aa: CASSRRHGLGGYTF

v_gene: TRBV4-3
j_gene: TRBJ2-6
CDR3aa: CASSQERGTGANVLTF

v_gene: TRBV29-1
j_gene: TRBJ1-1
CDR3aa: CSVGGTGGVPEAFF

v_gene: TRBV6-5
j_gene: TRBJ1-1
CDR3aa: CVGGGMNTEAFF

v_gene: TRBV11-3
j_gene: TRBJ2-5
CDR3aa: CASSSRTGQQETQYF

v_gene: TRBV11-3
j_gene: TRBJ2-6
CDR3aa: CASSPTAGANVLTF

v_gene: TRBV7-9
j_gene: TRBJ2-7
CDR3aa: CASSLAAGPYEQYF

v_gene: TRBV27
j_gene: TRBJ1-3
CDR3aa: CASSLQGAYGNTIYF

v_gene: TRBV21-1
j_gene: TRBJ1-3
CDR3aa: CARFRRGGGNTIYF

v_gene: TRBV28
j_gene: TRBJ2-7
CDR3aa: CASSRFYEQYF

v_gene: TRBV18
j_gene: TRBJ2-5
CDR3aa: CASSPPSRTQETQYF

v_gene: TRBV18
j_gene: TRBJ2-5
CDR3aa: CASSPPYLRETQYF

v_gene: TRBV29-1
j_gene: TRBJ1-2
CDR3aa: CSVAGHLNGYTF

v_gene: TRBV2
j_gene: TRBJ2-7
CDR3aa: CASSEGYEQYF

v_gene: TRBV28
j_gene: TRBJ2-7
CDR3aa: CASSWSGVSYEQYF

v_gene: TRBV5-1
j_gene: TRBJ2-7
CDR3aa: CASSLAGTGGYEQYF

v_gene: TRBV27
j_gene: TRBJ1-5
CDR3aa: CASRNRAGQPQHF

v_gene: TRBV28
j_gene: TRBJ2-1
CDR3aa: CASTPGGGRYNEQFF

v_gene: TRBV3-1/TRBV3-2
j_gene: TRBJ2-1
CDR3aa: CASSQGGRQEQFF

v_gene: TRBV2
j_gene: TRBJ1-2
CDR3aa: CASGRRSNYGYTF

v_gene: TRBV6-2/TRBV6-3
j_gene: TRBJ1-4
CDR3aa: CASSRGVDEKLFF

v_gene: TRBV28
j_gene: TRBJ1-1
CDR3aa: CASRGGDRENTEAFF

v_gene: TRBV5-1
j_gene: TRBJ1-6
CDR3aa: CASSLGRMAYNSPLHF

v_gene: TRBV30
j_gene: TRBJ2-6
CDR3aa: CAWTVGSGANVLTF

v_gene: TRBV9
j_gene: TRBJ1-3
CDR3aa: CASSVDGNTIYF

v_gene: TRBV7-9
j_gene: TRBJ1-2
CDR3aa: CASSFVTGATGYTF

v_gene: TRBV5-4
j_gene: TRBJ2-7
CDR3aa: CASSPKGLAGVGYEQYF

v_gene: TRBV9
j_gene: TRBJ1-6
CDR3aa: CASTRGLSSYNSPLHF

v_gene: TRBV11-2
j_gene: TRBJ2-2
CDR3aa: CASQRRGDRVSTGELFF

v_gene: TRBV6-2/TRBV6-3
j_gene: TRBJ2-7
CDR3aa: CASSWDRSRTGGEEQYF

v_gene: TRBV3-1/TRBV3-2
j_gene: TRBJ1-1
CDR3aa: CASRRGLKGNLNTEAFF

v_gene: TRBV2
j_gene: TRBJ1-1
CDR3aa: CASSRTGLEAFF

v_gene: TRBV19
j_gene: TRBJ1-6
CDR3aa: CASSNVNSPLHF

v_gene: TRBV5-6
j_gene: TRBJ1-1
CDR3aa: CASSAGTALNTEAFF

v_gene: TRBV7-8
j_gene: TRBJ1-5
CDR3aa: CASSQNRPGGNQPQHF

v_gene: TRBV6-5
j_gene: TRBJ1-2
CDR3aa: CASSYDQNYGYTF

v_gene: TRBV6-2/TRBV6-3
j_gene: TRBJ1-6
CDR3aa: CASSLQYRGNNSPLHF

v_gene: TRBV7-9
j_gene: TRBJ2-6
CDR3aa: CASSPSRTSSGANVLTF

v_gene: TRBV7-2
j_gene: TRBJ2-7
CDR3aa: CASSLGGLAGHEQYF

v_gene: TRBV5-1
j_gene: TRBJ1-2
CDR3aa: CASSQGTAANYGYTF

v_gene: TRBV4-2
j_gene: TRBJ1-6
CDR3aa: CASSLYTRPGVNSPLHF

v_gene: TRBV6-6
j_gene: TRBJ1-6
CDR3aa: CASRDIVGPLHF

v_gene: TRBV27
j_gene: TRBJ1-1
CDR3aa: CASSLRALGDTEAFF

v_gene: TRBV27
j_gene: TRBJ2-7
CDR3aa: CASSLSPRSYREGFYEQYF